What follows are 26 T cell receptor beta chains derived from one specimen sequenced in a study of control samples from healthy donors and cancer patients (dated by TCRdb to 2018 to 2020). Library prep was done by the immunoSEQ multiplex PCR assay. Sourced from immuneACCESS, this table was stored by TCRdb with only in-frame sequences that have V and J called. A share of the clones is absent; for the studies checked, an unresolved V gene accounts for under half, and the remainder has no known explanation. The sample data list under 150,000 clones, and roughly nine tenths of these were observed just once. The top ten clones comprise around 6.9% of the sample. The sample taken for sequencing was PBMCs. The receptors come from a middle-aged man with head and neck cancer.

The chain carries TRBV29-1 and TRBJ1-5; no reliable D call. The CDR3 runs to 14 residues. The V end was cut by 1 base, the J end by 4 bases, with 11 bases between. Per the germline V gene, CDR1 is SQVTM and CDR2 is ANQGSEA. The CDR3 region is CSVEGEGWNQPQHF. The CDR3 nucleotides read TGCAGCGTTGAAGGAGAGGGATGGAATCAGCCCCAGCATTTT.

The chain carries TRBV11-1 and TRBJ2-5, with D perhaps TRBD2 (5 bases). This CDR3 spans 13 amino acids. Looked up from germline, CDR1 is SGHAT and CDR2 is FQDESV (reference sequence). V was shortened by 2 bases and J by 4 bases, with 8 bases between the two germline ends. CDR3 region: CASSLLLAETQYF. For the CDR3, the DNA is TGTGCCAGCAGCTTACTGCTAGCAGAGACCCAGTACTTC.

This chain connects TRBV4-2 to TRBJ2-1; D is perhaps TRBD2 (7 bases). The V end lost 4 bases, the J end lost 1 base, and 17 bases lay between the germline ends. Per germline, CDR1 LGHNA and CDR2 YNFKEQ. The length of the CDR3 is 17 residues. The chain's CDR3 is CASSPWEGQGSYNEQFF. Here the CDR3 DNA reads TGTGCCAGCAGCCCCTGGGAGGGGCAGGGGTCCTACAATGAGCAGTTCTTC.

This clone was seen once. The chain carries TRBV6-5 and TRBJ1-2; the match to TRBD1 covers 8 bases. Germline-derived CDR1 and CDR2 are MNHEY and SVGAGI. The CDR3 length is 13 residues. With V trimmed by 4 bases and J by 8 bases, 6 bases remained unmatched. Here the CDR3 reads CASSSRDRRGYTF. Here the CDR3 DNA reads TGTGCCAGCAGTTCTAGGGACAGGAGAGGCTACACCTTC.

This chain joins TRBV7-2 and TRBJ2-7; 7 bases are a match to TRBD2. The germline CDR1 and CDR2 sequences are SGHTA and FQGNSA. This CDR3 spans 18 amino acids. The trim removed 2 bases at V and 7 bases at J, leaving 20 bases unmatched. The CDR3 reads CASSLHASGISSVGEQYF. The CDR3 bases are TGTGCCAGCAGCTTACACGCTAGCGGAATTTCTTCGGTCGGGGAGCAGTACTTC.

V usage is TRBV7-9 and J usage is TRBJ1-1, with 10 bases matching TRBD1. Per the germline V gene, CDR1 is SEHNR and CDR2 is FQNEAQ (reference sequence). With 6 bases clipped from V and 10 bases from J, the junction kept 11 bases outside the gene matches. This CDR3 region has 14 residues. This CDR3 is CASRRQGATHGAFF. In nucleotides, the CDR3 is TGTGCCAGCAGACGACAGGGGGCGACCCACGGAGCTTTCTTT.

The chain uses TRBV7-9 and TRBJ2-2, with D perhaps matching TRBD2 (6 bases). Trimming left V 7 bases short and J 6 bases short, with 18 bases between. This CDR3 has 15 residues. Germline CDR1 and CDR2: SEHNR and FQNEAQ (reference sequence). The CDR3 DNA sequence: TGTGCCAGCACCGAAGCGGGCCCTAGCCCCGGGGAGCTGTTTTTT. This encodes CASTEAGPSPGELFF.

Here the CDR3 DNA reads TGTGCCAGCAGCACCCTCGGAACCACGGCCTACAATGAGCAGTTCTTC. It translates to CASSTLGTTAYNEQFF. The rearrangement joins TRBV11-1 to TRBJ2-1; D remains unclear. Trimming pared 5 bases from V and 2 bases from J, leaving 16 bases between. CDR1 and CDR2 from the germline V gene are SGHAT and FQDESV (reference sequence). CDR3 size: 16 residues. The variable domain in full, with the rest retrieved from reference TRBV11-1 and TRBJ2-1, is EAEVAQSPRYKITEKSQAVAFWCDPISGHATLYWYRQILGQGPELLVQFQDESVVDDSQLPKDRFSAERLKGVDSTLKIQPAELGDSAMYLCASSTLGTTAYNEQFFGPGTRLTVL.

This chain connects TRBV24-1 to TRBJ2-1; TRBD2 aligns across 14 bases. This CDR3 spans 17 amino acids. Germline trimming cut 5 bases from V and 6 bases from J; bases unmatched to any gene: 8. The germline gives CDR1 KGHDR, CDR2 SFDVKD. In nucleotides, the CDR3 is TGTGCCACCAGTGGCAGATTCGGGACTAGCGGGAGCAATGAGCAGTTCTTC. Translation gives CATSGRFGTSGSNEQFF.

The genes are TRBV27 and TRBJ2-7; possibly TRBD1 for D (5 bases). In germline, CDR1 is MNHEY, CDR2 SMNVEV (reference sequence). CDR3 length: 15 amino acids. The ends were cut back, 2 bases at V and 5 bases at J, with 16 bases in the middle. This chain's CDR3 is CASSLGIAGLDEQYF. The CDR3 coding sequence is TGTGCCAGCAGTTTAGGTATCGCAGGGTTAGACGAGCAGTACTTC.

This chain connects TRBV6-4 to TRBJ2-7; D not resolved. The CDR3 length is 8 residues. Germline V gene lookup returns CDR1 MRHNA and CDR2 SNTAGT. Here the CDR3 reads CARAEQYF. CDR3 in DNA: TGTGCAAGGGCCGAGCAGTACTTC.

The chain couples TRBV5-1 to TRBJ2-6, with D uncertain. With 0 bases removed from V and 2 bases from J, the gap between germline ends came to 9 bases. The CDR3 consists of 16 residues. In germline, CDR1 is SGHRS, CDR2 YFSETQ. The DNA of the CDR3 is TGCGCCAGCAGCTTGGGTTCTAAAGCTGGGGCCAACGTCCTGACTTTC. It translates to CASSLGSKAGANVLTF.

V is TRBV16 and J is TRBJ2-7; D perhaps matches TRBD2 (5 bases). CDR1 is KGHSY and CDR2 is FQNENV in the germline V gene. Trimming removed 1 base from V and 3 bases from J, with 7 bases in between. The CDR3 is 13 amino acids. CDR3 loop: CASSQYGDYEQYF. As DNA, the CDR3 is TGTGCCAGCAGCCAATACGGGGACTACGAGCAGTACTTC.

V gene TRBV7-2 combines with J gene TRBJ2-5, with TRBD1 matching over 9 bases. The CDR3 runs 14 residues. CDR1 SGHTA and CDR2 FQGNSA come from the germline V gene. V was clipped by 5 bases and J by 5 bases; unmatched bases: 6. CDR3 residues: CASSTGQGTETQYF. CDR3 coding DNA: TGTGCCAGCAGCACGGGACAGGGAACGGAGACCCAGTACTTC.

This chain joins TRBV19 and TRBJ1-1; 9 bases align to TRBD1. The J segment lost 4 bases and the V segment lost 3 bases, leaving 18 bases of the junction unmatched. Germline CDR1 and CDR2: LNHDA and SQIVND (reference sequence). CDR3 size: 19 residues. The CDR3 is CASSINPGTGRWFTTEAFF. CDR3 nucleotides: TGTGCCAGTAGTATCAACCCCGGGACAGGGAGATGGTTTACCACTGAAGCTTTCTTT.

The gene calls are TRBV9 and TRBJ1-2; tentative D call: TRBD1 (5 bases). The CDR3 runs 15 residues. Germline CDR1 is SGDLS and CDR2 is YYNGEE. Trimming took off 0 bases at V and 0 bases at J, with 9 bases between the two ends. The chain's CDR3 is CASSVGGAPNYGYTF. CDR3 in DNA: TGTGCCAGCAGCGTAGGAGGGGCCCCTAACTATGGCTACACCTTC.

The chain carries TRBV3-1 (or the pseudogene TRBV3-2) and TRBJ2-1; D is unresolved. V was pared by 1 base and J by 4 bases, with 20 bases between. The CDR3 loop spans 18 amino acids. Germline V CDR1 and CDR2: LGHDT, YNNKEL (reference sequence). The CDR3 protein is CASSQVPWAGGIYNEQFF. The DNA of the CDR3 is TGTGCCAGCAGCCAAGTACCTTGGGCCGGTGGGATTTACAATGAGCAGTTCTTC.

The chain uses TRBV5-1 and TRBJ2-3; 7 nucleotides line up with TRBD2. The CDR3 spans 15 residues. CDR1 and CDR2 (germline): SGHRS, YFSETQ. The V gene end was trimmed by 6 bases and the J gene end by 1 base; junction bases not matched to a gene: 8. The CDR3 reads CASKRDRSGTDTQYF. In DNA form, the CDR3 reads TGCGCCAGCAAGCGGGACCGGTCGGGCACAGATACGCAGTATTTT.

The chain recombines TRBV5-6 with TRBJ2-7; 9 nucleotides match TRBD2. Germline V gives CDR1 SGHDT, CDR2 YYEEEE. CDR3 length equals 16 residues. J was trimmed by 2 bases and V by 0 bases; bases with no gene match: 6. CDR3 in amino acids: CASSLVAGGRPYEQYF. The CDR3 coding sequence is TGTGCCAGCAGCTTGGTTGCGGGAGGGCGACCCTACGAGCAGTACTTC.

The chain recombines TRBV29-1 with TRBJ2-1, with 8 bases lining up with TRBD1. Germline V lookup: CDR1 SQVTM, CDR2 ANQGSEA. V dropped 4 bases and J dropped 9; count of bases not matched to a gene: 8. This CDR3 has 13 residues. CDR3 loop: CSVVWQGAGEQFF. DNA for the CDR3: TGCAGCGTTGTGTGGCAGGGGGCAGGTGAGCAGTTCTTC.

The V call is TRBV3-1 (or the pseudogene TRBV3-2), the J call TRBJ2-7, with unresolved D. Germline loops: CDR1 LGHDT, CDR2 YNNKEL (reference sequence). Trimming took off 0 bases at V and 4 bases at J, with 10 bases between the two ends. The CDR3 spans 14 residues. The CDR3 region has the DNA TGTGCCAGCAGCCAAGATCGAGGCTTTTACGAGCAGTACTTC. Its protein product is CASSQDRGFYEQYF.

This clone showed up just once. The chain joins TRBV18 to TRBJ1-1; D not resolved. The length of the CDR3 is 15 residues. Germline lookup yields CDR1 KGHSH and CDR2 LQKENI. V lost 6 bases and J 0 bases, leaving 14 bases between the germline ends. CDR3 sequence (DNA): TGTGCCAGCTCGAGGCAGGACCTCATGAACACTGAAGCTTTCTTT. Translated, it gives CASSRQDLMNTEAFF.

The chain combines TRBV18 with TRBJ2-7; D uncertain. Germline V gene sequence: CDR1 KGHSH, CDR2 LQKENI. V was shortened by 1 base and J by 0 bases, with 7 bases between the two germline ends. This CDR3 comprises 14 residues. CDR3 bases: TGTGCCAGCTCACCACGTCGGTCCTCCTACGAGCAGTACTTC. Translated, it gives CASSPRRSSYEQYF.

This chain links TRBV28 with TRBJ2-3; D assignment may be TRBD1 or TRBD2 (5 bases each). CDR3 length: 14 amino acids. The V and J ends lost 5 bases and 5 bases respectively, with 14 bases between them. Looked up from germline, CDR1 is MDHEN and CDR2 is SYDVKM. The CDR3 reads CASSPAGSGDTQYF. The CDR3 DNA reads TGTGCCAGCAGTCCCGCAGGGAGTGGAGATACGCAGTATTTT.

The gene calls are TRBV29-1 and TRBJ1-1; no reliable D call. CDR3 size: 15 residues. Trimming left V 4 bases short and J 1 base short, with 16 bases between. Germline values: CDR1 SQVTM, CDR2 ANQGSEA. The CDR3 spells CSVGGTFTGNTEAFF. The CDR3, as DNA: TGCAGCGTTGGGGGTACATTCACGGGGAACACTGAAGCTTTCTTT.

This clone came up once. This chain connects TRBV27 to TRBJ1-3; D is possibly TRBD1 (6 bases). The CDR3 length is 16 residues. The germline CDR1 and CDR2 sequences are MNHEY and SMNVEV (reference sequence). With 0 bases removed from V and 1 base from J, the gap between germline ends came to 10 bases. The CDR3 DNA sequence: TGTGCCAGCAGTTTATCGGGGGGCTTTTCTGGAAACACCATATATTTT. The encoded protein is CASSLSGGFSGNTIYF.